This entry features one T cell receptor beta chain sequence. Its antigen is not identified. This specimen belongs to a study of vaccination and CD4 T cells after COVID-19. CD4+ T cells that had been cultured provided DNA sequenced with the Oncomine TCR Beta short-read assay. Investigators obtained genomic DNA by extraction from cultured CD4+ T cells. TCRdb processed the PCR reads anew with MiXCR; each CDR3 protein has one entry. The repertoire holds 20,000 to 25,000 distinct CDR3 sequences, with around 46% as singletons. Time point defined: late sampling 161 to 241 days after vaccination in a few convalescent patients. Treatment meaning: roughly nine-day PBMC culture with coronavirus spike peptide pools or control peptides (ViraFEST assay). Germline lookup yields CDR1 MNHEY and CDR2 SVGEGT. Trimming pared 3 bases from V and 7 bases from J, leaving 12 bases between. The CDR3 is 13 residues long.

The sequence was obtained from a human donor who had recovered from COVID-19. The sequenced sample was CD4+ T cells from blood, cultured in vitro, obtained about 7 months after SARS-CoV-2 vaccination. The V and J genes are TRBV6-2 or TRBV6-3 and TRBJ1-2, with unresolved D. CDR3 coding DNA: TGTGCCAGCAGTTATGGGGTAGGAGGTGGCTACACCTTC. Its translation: CASSYGVGGGYTF.